This TCR beta chain was identified in a study of neurological immune-mediated disorders. The sample holds many counts of this clonotype. As yet, its antigen is unknown. The study, taken as a whole, reports: The level of TCR clonal expansion was highest in patients with HTLV-1-associated myelopathy and lowest in multiple sclerosis, where it fell below the level seen in healthy controls.

As to time point: longitudinal time-point 2. TCRdb re-derived calls from the 5' RACE reads in MiXCR, one entry per CDR3 protein. The table records some 80,000 distinct CDR3 sequences, 5% to 6.5% of them present only once. Germline-derived CDR1 and CDR2 are KGHSH and LQKENI. The CDR3 runs 14 residues. With 1 base removed from V and 4 bases from J, the gap between germline ends came to 10 bases. The J gene is TRBJ1-1, the V gene TRBV18; D uncertain. The sample was PBMCs. This TCR came from a woman between 55 and 75 years old with multiple sclerosis. This CDR3 reads CASSPLREGTEAFF. In DNA, the CDR3 is TGTGCCAGCTCACCACTAAGGGAGGGCACTGAAGCTTTCTTT.